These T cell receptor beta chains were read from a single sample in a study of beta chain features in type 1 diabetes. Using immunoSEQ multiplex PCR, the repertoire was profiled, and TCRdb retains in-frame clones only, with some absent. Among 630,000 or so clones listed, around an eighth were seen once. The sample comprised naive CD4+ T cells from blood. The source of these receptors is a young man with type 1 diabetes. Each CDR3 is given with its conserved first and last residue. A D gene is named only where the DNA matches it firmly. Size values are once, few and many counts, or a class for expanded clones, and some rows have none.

CDR3 protein: CASSLAGAGEAFF
CDR3 DNA: TGTGCCAGCAGCTTAGCGGGGGCGGGAGAAGCTTTCTTT
clone size: few
D gene: .
V gene: TRBV7-2
J gene: TRBJ1-1

CDR3 protein: CASSPGQGQETQYF
CDR3 DNA: TGCGCCAGCAGCCCGGGACAGGGACAAGAGACCCAGTACTTC
clone size: .
D gene: TRBD1
V gene: TRBV5-1
J gene: TRBJ2-5

CDR3 protein: CASSLSGQGQQPQHF
CDR3 DNA: TGTGCCAGCAGTTTAAGCGGACAGGGCCAACAGCCCCAGCATTTT
clone size: few
D gene: TRBD1
V gene: TRBV28
J gene: TRBJ1-5

CDR3 protein: CASSENQPADQPQHF
CDR3 DNA: TGTGCCAGCAGTGAAAACCAGCCTGCGGATCAGCCCCAGCATTTT
clone size: .
D gene: .
V gene: TRBV2
J gene: TRBJ1-5

CDR3 protein: CASSGQASPGNTIYF
CDR3 DNA: TGTGCCAGCTCAGGACAGGCCTCACCTGGAAACACCATATATTTT
clone size: .
D gene: TRBD1
V gene: TRBV18
J gene: TRBJ1-3

CDR3 protein: CARMEGQNTEAFF
CDR3 DNA: TGTGCCAGAATGGAGGGGCAGAACACTGAAGCTTTCTTT
clone size: few
D gene: .
V gene: TRBV30
J gene: TRBJ1-1

CDR3 protein: CAWSPTPTRVIAFF
CDR3 DNA: TGTGCCTGGAGCCCAACTCCCACCCGGGTAATAGCTTTCTTT
clone size: .
D gene: .
V gene: TRBV30
J gene: TRBJ1-1

CDR3 protein: CASSLLGGGQPQHF
CDR3 DNA: TGTGCCAGCAGTTTATTGGGGGGCGGTCAGCCCCAGCATTTT
clone size: few
D gene: .
V gene: TRBV27
J gene: TRBJ1-5

CDR3 protein: CSVTGQGFTGELFF
CDR3 DNA: TGCAGTGTAACGGGACAGGGGTTCACCGGGGAGCTGTTTTTT
clone size: .
D gene: TRBD1
V gene: TRBV29-1
J gene: TRBJ2-2

CDR3 protein: CASSFYQETQYF
CDR3 DNA: TGTGCCAGCAGCTTCTACCAAGAGACCCAGTACTTC
clone size: .
D gene: .
V gene: TRBV7-2
J gene: TRBJ2-5

CDR3 protein: CASSLDLGEQYF
CDR3 DNA: TGTGCCAGCAGCTTAGATTTGGGCGAGCAGTACTTC
clone size: few
D gene: .
V gene: TRBV7-2
J gene: TRBJ2-7

CDR3 protein: CASREGSADTQYF
CDR3 DNA: TGTGCCAGCAGGGAGGGGAGCGCAGATACGCAGTATTTT
clone size: few
D gene: .
V gene: TRBV5-4
J gene: TRBJ2-3

CDR3 protein: CASSLSTASYNEQFF
CDR3 DNA: TGTGCCAGCAGTTTAAGTACTGCCTCCTACAATGAGCAGTTCTTC
clone size: .
D gene: .
V gene: TRBV27
J gene: TRBJ2-1

CDR3 protein: CASSQFEHHSNQPQHF
CDR3 DNA: TGCGCCAGCAGTCAATTTGAGCACCATAGCAATCAGCCCCAGCATTTT
clone size: .
D gene: .
V gene: TRBV23-1
J gene: TRBJ1-5

CDR3 protein: CASSLTETQYF
CDR3 DNA: TGTGCCAGCAGCTTAACGGAGACCCAGTACTTC
clone size: many
D gene: .
V gene: TRBV7-9
J gene: TRBJ2-5

CDR3 protein: CASSLASQGAYEQYF
CDR3 DNA: TGTGCCAGCAGCTTAGCGAGTCAGGGGGCTTACGAGCAGTACTTC
clone size: .
D gene: TRBD1
V gene: TRBV7-6
J gene: TRBJ2-7

CDR3 protein: CASSFQDGNTEAFF
CDR3 DNA: TGTGCCAGCAGCTTCCAAGACGGGAACACTGAAGCTTTCTTT
clone size: few
D gene: .
V gene: TRBV7-9
J gene: TRBJ1-1

CDR3 protein: CASSPGRGSTYEQYF
CDR3 DNA: TGCGCCAGCAGCCCGGGTCGGGGTTCAACTTACGAGCAGTACTTC
clone size: .
D gene: .
V gene: TRBV4-1
J gene: TRBJ2-7

CDR3 protein: CATSREDRGAQPQHF
CDR3 DNA: TGTGCCACCAGCAGAGAGGACAGGGGGGCTCAGCCCCAGCATTTT
clone size: few
D gene: TRBD1
V gene: TRBV15
J gene: TRBJ1-5

CDR3 protein: CASSLGQRGYTF
CDR3 DNA: TGTGCCAGCAGCTTAGGACAGCGTGGCTACACCTTC
clone size: few
D gene: .
V gene: TRBV7-2
J gene: TRBJ1-2

CDR3 protein: CASSFQGGYGYTF
CDR3 DNA: TGTGCCAGCAGTTTTCAGGGCGGGTATGGCTACACCTTC
clone size: .
D gene: .
V gene: TRBV27
J gene: TRBJ1-2

CDR3 protein: CASRVGDTQYF
CDR3 DNA: TGTGCCAGCAGGGTTGGAGATACGCAGTATTTT
clone size: few
D gene: .
V gene: TRBV21-1
J gene: TRBJ2-3

CDR3 protein: CASSFSASGNKGETQYF
CDR3 DNA: TGCGCCAGCAGCTTCTCGGCTAGCGGGAACAAAGGGGAGACCCAGTACTTC
clone size: .
D gene: TRBD2
V gene: TRBV5-1
J gene: TRBJ2-5

CDR3 protein: CANGGYRDSF
CDR3 DNA: TGTGCCAACGGGGGCTACAGGGATTCGTTT
clone size: few
D gene: .
V gene: TRBV2
J gene: TRBJ1-1